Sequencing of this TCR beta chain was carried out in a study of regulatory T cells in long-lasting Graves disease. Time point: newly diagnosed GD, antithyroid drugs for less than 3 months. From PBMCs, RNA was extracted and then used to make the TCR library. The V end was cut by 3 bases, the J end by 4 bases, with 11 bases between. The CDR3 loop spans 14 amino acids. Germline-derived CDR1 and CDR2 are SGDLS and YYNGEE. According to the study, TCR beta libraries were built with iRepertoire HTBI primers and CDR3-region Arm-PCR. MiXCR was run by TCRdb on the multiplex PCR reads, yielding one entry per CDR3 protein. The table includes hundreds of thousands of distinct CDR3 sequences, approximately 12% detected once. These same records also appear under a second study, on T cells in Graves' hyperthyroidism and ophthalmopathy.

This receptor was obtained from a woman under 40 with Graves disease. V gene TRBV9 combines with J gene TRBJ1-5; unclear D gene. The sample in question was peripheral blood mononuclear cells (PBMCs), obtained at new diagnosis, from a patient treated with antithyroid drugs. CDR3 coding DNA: TGTGCCAGCAGCGCGGACGGGTCTAATCAGCCCCAGCATTTT. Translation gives CASSADGSNQPQHF.